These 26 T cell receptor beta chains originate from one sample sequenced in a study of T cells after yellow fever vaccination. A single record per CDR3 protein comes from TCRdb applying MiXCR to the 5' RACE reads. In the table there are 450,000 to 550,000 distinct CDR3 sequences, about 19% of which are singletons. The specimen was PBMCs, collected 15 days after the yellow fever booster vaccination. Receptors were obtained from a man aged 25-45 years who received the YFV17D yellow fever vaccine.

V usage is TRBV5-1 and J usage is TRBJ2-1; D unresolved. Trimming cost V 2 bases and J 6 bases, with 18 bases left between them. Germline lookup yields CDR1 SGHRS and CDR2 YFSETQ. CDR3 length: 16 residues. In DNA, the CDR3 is TGCGCCAGCAGCTTCCCGGTTTCCTACCCCCCCAATGAGCAGTTCTTC. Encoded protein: CASSFPVSYPPNEQFF.

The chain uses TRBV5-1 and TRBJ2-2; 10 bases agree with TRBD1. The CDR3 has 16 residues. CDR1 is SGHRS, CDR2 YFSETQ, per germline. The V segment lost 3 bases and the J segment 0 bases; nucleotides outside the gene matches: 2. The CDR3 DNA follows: TGCGCCAGCAGCTGGGGGACAGGGGCGAACACCGGGGAGCTGTTTTTT. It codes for CASSWGTGANTGELFF.

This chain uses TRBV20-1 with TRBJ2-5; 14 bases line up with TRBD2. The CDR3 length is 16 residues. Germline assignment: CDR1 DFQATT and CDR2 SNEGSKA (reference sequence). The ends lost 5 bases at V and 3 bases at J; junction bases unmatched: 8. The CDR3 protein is CSASGLAGVREETQYF. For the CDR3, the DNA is TGCAGTGCTTCGGGACTAGCGGGAGTCCGGGAAGAGACCCAGTACTTC.

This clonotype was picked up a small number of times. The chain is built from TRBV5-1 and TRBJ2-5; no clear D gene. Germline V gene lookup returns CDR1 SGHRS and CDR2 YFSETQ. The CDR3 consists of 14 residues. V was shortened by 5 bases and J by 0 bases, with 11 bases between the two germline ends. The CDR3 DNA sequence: TGCGCCAGCAGAGTTAACCCAAACCAAGAGACCCAGTACTTC. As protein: CASRVNPNQETQYF.

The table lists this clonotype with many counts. The CDR3: CASSPQGIPGANVLTF. The CDR3 DNA reads TGCGCCAGCAGCCCACAGGGAATACCTGGGGCCAACGTCCTGACTTTC. This sequence joins TRBV23-1 and TRBJ2-6; D is perhaps TRBD1 (6 bases). TRBV23-1 is placed among ORFs of uncertain function. V shed 6 bases and J shed 2 bases, with 14 bases lying between them. The CDR3 runs to 16 residues.

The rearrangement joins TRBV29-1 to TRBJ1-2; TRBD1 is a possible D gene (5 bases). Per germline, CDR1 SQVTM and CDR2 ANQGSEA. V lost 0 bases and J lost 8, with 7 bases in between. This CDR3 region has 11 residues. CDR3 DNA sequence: TGCAGCGTTGAAGAGGGGGGAGGCTACACCTTC. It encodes CSVEEGGGYTF.

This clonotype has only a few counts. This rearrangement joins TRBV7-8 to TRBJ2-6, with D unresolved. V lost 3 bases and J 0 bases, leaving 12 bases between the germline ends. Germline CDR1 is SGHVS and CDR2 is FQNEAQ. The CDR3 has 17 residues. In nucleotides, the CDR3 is TGTGCCAGCAGCTTTGAGGCTCTTGGCTCTGGGGCCAACGTCCTGACTTTC. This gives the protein CASSFEALGSGANVLTF.

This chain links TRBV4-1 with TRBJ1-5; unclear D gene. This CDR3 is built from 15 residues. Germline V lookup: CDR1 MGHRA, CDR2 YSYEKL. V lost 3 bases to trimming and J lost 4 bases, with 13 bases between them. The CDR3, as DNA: TGCGCCAGCAGCCACGGGAATTCAGCAAATCAGCCCCAGCATTTT. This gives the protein CASSHGNSANQPQHF.

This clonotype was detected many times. For the CDR3, the DNA is TGTGCCAGTAGTATAGCGGGAGGGCCGTCAGATACGCAGTATTTT. It codes for CASSIAGGPSDTQYF. The rearrangement joins TRBV19 to TRBJ2-3, with TRBD2 identical over 8 bases. This CDR3 spans 15 amino acids. V trimming: 1 base; J trimming: 4 bases; junction bases outside the gene matches: 4. The germline gives CDR1 LNHDA, CDR2 SQIVND (reference sequence). Full variable domain (remainder filled in from reference TRBV19 and TRBJ2-3): DGGITQSPKYLFRKEGQNVTLSCEQNLNHDAMYWYRQDPGQGLRLIYYSQIVNDFQKGDIAEGYSVSREKKESFPLTVTSAQKNPTAFYLCASSIAGGPSDTQYFGPGTRLTVL.

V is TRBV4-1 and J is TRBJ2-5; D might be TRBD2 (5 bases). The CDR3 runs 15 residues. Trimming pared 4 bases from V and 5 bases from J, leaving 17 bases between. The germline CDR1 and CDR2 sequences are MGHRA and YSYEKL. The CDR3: CASSPGSAGSETQYF. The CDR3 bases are TGCGCCAGCAGCCCCGGTTCGGCGGGTTCGGAGACCCAGTACTTC.

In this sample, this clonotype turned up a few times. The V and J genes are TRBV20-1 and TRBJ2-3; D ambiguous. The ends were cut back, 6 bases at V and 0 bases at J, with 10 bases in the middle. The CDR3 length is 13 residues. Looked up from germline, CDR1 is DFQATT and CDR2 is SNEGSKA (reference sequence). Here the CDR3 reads CSAGRPSTDTQYF. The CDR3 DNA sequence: TGCAGTGCGGGCAGACCTAGCACAGATACGCAGTATTTT.

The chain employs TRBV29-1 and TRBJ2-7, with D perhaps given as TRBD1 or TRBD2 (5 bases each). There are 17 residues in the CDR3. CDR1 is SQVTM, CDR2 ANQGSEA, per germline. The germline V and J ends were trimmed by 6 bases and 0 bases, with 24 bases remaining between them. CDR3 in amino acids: CSVASGWGRRSSYEQYF. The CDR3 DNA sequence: TGCAGCGTCGCCTCGGGGTGGGGGAGAAGGAGCTCCTACGAGCAGTACTTC.

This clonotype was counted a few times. CDR3: CASSLGHVGAMDEQYF. The DNA for the CDR3 is TGTGCCAGCAGCTTGGGGCATGTTGGAGCAATGGACGAGCAGTACTTC. J is TRBJ2-7 and V is TRBV5-5; D uncertain. The CDR3 is 16 amino acids. CDR1 is SGHKS and CDR2 is YYEKEE in the germline V gene (reference sequence). Deletions cut 0 bases from V and 5 bases from J, with 18 bases between. Filled out from reference TRBV5-5 and TRBJ2-7, the complete variable domain reads DAGVTQSPTHLIKTRGQQVTLRCSPISGHKSVSWYQQVLGQGPQFIFQYYEKEERGRGNFPDRFSARQFPNYSSELNVNALLLGDSALYLCASSLGHVGAMDEQYFGPGTRLTVT.

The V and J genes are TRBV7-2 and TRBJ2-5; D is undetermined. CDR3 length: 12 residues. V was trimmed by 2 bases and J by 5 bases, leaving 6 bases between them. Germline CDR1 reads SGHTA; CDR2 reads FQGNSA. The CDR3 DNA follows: TGTGCCAGCAGCTTACGCTTCGAGACCCAGTACTTC. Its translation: CASSLRFETQYF.

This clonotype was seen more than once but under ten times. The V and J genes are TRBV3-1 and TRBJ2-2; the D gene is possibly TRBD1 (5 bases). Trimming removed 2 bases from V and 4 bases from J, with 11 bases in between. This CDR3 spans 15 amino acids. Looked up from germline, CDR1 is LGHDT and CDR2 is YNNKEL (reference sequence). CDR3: CASSQMRRGTGELFF. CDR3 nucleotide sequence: TGTGCCAGCAGCCAAATGCGTAGGGGCACCGGGGAGCTGTTTTTT.

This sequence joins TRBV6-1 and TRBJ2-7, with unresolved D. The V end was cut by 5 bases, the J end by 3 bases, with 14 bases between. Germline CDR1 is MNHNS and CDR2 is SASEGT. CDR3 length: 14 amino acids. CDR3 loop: CASSPFALHYEQYF. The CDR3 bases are TGTGCCAGCAGTCCTTTCGCCCTGCACTACGAGCAGTACTTC.

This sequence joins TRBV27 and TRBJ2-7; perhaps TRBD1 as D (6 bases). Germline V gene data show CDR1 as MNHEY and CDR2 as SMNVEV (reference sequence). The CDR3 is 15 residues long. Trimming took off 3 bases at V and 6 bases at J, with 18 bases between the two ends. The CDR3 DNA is TGTGCCAGCAGTTTTATCGATTCCAGGGGTGGCGAGCAGTACTTC. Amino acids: CASSFIDSRGGEQYF.

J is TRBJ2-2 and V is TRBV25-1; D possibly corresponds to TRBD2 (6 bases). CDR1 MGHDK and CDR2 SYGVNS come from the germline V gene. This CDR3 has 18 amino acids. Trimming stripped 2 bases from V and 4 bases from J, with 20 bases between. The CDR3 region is CASSEPPSTAGFTGELFF. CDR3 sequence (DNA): TGTGCCAGCAGTGAACCCCCGTCGACAGCGGGTTTCACCGGGGAGCTGTTTTTT.

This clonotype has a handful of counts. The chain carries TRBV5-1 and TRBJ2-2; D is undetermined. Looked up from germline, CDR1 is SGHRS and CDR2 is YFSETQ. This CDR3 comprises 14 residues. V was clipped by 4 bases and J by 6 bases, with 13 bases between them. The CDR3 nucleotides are TGCGCCAGCAGCCCCACTACTACACCCGGGGAGCTGTTTTTT. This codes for CASSPTTTPGELFF.

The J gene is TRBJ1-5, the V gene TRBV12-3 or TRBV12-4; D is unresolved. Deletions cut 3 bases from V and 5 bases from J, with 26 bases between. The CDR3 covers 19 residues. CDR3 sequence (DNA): TGTGCCAGCAGTTTTTCCCCCCTGGCCCTCGCGCACGGGCATCAGCCCCAGCATTTT. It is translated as CASSFSPLALAHGHQPQHF.

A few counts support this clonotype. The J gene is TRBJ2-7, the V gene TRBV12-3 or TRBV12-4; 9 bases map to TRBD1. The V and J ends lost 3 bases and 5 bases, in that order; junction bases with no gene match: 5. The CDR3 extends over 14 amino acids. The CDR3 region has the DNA TGTGCCAGCAGTTTCCGACAGGGGGGAGACGAGCAGTACTTC. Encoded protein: CASSFRQGGDEQYF.

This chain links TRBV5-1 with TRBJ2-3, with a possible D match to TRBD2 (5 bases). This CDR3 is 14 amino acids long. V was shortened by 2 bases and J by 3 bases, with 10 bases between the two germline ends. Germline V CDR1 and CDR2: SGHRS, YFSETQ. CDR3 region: CASSFSAETDTQYF. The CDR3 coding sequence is TGCGCCAGCAGCTTTAGCGCTGAGACAGATACGCAGTATTTT.

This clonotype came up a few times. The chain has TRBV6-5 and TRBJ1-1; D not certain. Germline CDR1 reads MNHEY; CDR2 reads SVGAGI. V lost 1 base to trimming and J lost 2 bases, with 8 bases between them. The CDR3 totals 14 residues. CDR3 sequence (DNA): TGTGCCAGCAGTTACTGGGAGGGAAACACTGAAGCTTTCTTT. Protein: CASSYWEGNTEAFF.

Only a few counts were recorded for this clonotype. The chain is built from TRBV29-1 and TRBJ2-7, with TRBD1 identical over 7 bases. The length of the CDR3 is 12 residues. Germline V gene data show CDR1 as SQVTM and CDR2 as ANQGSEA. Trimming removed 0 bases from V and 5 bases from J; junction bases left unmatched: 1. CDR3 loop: CSVEEGGNEQYF. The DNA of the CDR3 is TGCAGCGTTGAAGAAGGGGGCAACGAGCAGTACTTC.

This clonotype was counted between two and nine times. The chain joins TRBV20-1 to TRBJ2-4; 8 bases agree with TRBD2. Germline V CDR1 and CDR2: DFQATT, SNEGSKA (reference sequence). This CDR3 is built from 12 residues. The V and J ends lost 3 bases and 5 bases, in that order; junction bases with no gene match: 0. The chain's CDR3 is CSASGGENIQYF. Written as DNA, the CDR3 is TGCAGTGCTAGCGGGGGGGAAAACATTCAGTACTTC.

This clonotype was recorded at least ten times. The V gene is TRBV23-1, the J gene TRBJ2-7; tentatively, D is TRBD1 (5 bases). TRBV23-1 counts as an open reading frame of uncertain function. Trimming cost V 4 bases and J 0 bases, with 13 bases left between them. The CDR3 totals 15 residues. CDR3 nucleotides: TGCGCCAGCAGTCCGGAAGGGGCTGACTCCTACGAGCAGTACTTC. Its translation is CASSPEGADSYEQYF.